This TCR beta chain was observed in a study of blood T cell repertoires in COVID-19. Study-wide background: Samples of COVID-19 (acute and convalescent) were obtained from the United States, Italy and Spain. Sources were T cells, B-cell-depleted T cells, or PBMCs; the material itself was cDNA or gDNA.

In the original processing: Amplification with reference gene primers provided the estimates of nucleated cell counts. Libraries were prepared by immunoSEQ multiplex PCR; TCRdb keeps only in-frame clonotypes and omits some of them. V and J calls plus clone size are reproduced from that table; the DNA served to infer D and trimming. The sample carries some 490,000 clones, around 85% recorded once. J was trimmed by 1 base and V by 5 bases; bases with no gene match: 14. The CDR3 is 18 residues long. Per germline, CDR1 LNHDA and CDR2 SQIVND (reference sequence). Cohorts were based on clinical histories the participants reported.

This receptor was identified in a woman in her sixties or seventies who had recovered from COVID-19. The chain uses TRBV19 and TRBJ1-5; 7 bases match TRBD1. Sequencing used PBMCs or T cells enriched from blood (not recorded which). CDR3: CASSSGQVRGKSNQPQHF. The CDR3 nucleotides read TGTGCCAGTAGTTCCGGACAGGTAAGAGGTAAAAGCAATCAGCCCCAGCATTTT.